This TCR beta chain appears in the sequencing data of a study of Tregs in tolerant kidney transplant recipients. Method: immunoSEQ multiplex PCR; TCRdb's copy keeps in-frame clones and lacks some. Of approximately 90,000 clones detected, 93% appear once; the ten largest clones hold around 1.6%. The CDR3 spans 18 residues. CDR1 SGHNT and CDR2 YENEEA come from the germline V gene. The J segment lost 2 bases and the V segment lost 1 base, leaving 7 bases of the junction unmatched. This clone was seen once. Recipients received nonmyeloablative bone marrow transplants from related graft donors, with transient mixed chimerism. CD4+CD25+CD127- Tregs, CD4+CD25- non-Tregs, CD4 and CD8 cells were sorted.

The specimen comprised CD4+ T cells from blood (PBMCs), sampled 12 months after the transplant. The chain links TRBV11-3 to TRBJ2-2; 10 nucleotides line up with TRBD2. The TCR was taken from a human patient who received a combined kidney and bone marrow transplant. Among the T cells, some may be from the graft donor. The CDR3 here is CASSLADRLAGNTGELFF. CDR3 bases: TGTGCCAGCAGCTTAGCCGACCGACTAGCGGGTAACACCGGGGAGCTGTTTTTT.